A single sample is the source of the 28 T cell receptor beta chains below, sequenced in a study of human T cells and chemical hapten exposure. As for time point: patch test 1, 2 weeks after DPC sensitization. Documented treatment: therapeutic diphenylcyclopropenone sensitization with weekly scalp DPC. Blood, whole and unfractionated, served as the source for total RNA extraction. MiXCR was run by TCRdb on the RACE reads, yielding one entry per CDR3 protein. The data show fewer than 50,000 distinct CDR3 sequences, 4% seen once. Material: whole blood, obtained in connection with sensitization to the hapten diphenylcyclopropenone (DPC). The source is a man aged 50 to 59 with alopecia areata. Some clones in this sample may be carry-over from other donors' samples.

This clonotype was seen ten or more times. The rearrangement links TRBV28 to TRBJ1-5, with TRBD1 matching over 10 bases. CDR3 length: 15 residues. CDR1 and CDR2 (germline): MDHEN, SYDVKM. The ends lost 4 bases at V and 7 bases at J; junction bases unmatched: 7. The CDR3 DNA reads TGTGCCAGCAGTTCCTCTGGGACAGGGGTCCAGCCCCAGCATTTT. As protein: CASSSSGTGVQPQHF.

The V call is TRBV3-1, the J call TRBJ2-1, with 7 bases fitting TRBD2. This CDR3 is built from 15 residues. Germline trimming cut 0 bases from V and 4 bases from J; bases unmatched to any gene: 3. CDR1 LGHDT and CDR2 YNNKEL come from the germline V gene (reference sequence). CDR3 in DNA: TGTGCCAGCAGCCAAGATCCAGCGGGATACAATGAGCAGTTCTTC. Translating it yields CASSQDPAGYNEQFF.

This clonotype was picked up many times. The J gene is TRBJ2-5, the V gene TRBV6-6; the D gene is possibly TRBD2 (6 bases). Trimming pared 5 bases from V and 4 bases from J, leaving 20 bases between. The length of the CDR3 is 16 residues. From germline, CDR1 is MNHNY and CDR2 SVGAGI (reference sequence). The CDR3 loop reads CASSALSGQGGETQYF. CDR3 nucleotide sequence: TGTGCCAGCAGTGCCCTTTCCGGGCAGGGAGGAGAGACCCAGTACTTC.

The chain uses TRBV2 and TRBJ2-1; 9 positions match TRBD1. Trimming removed 5 bases from V and 4 bases from J; junction bases left unmatched: 3. The CDR3 runs to 14 residues. Per the germline V gene, CDR1 is SNHLY and CDR2 is FYNNEI. CDR3 sequence reads: CASSTGTGYNEQFF. CDR3 nucleotides: TGTGCCAGCAGTACCGGGACAGGGTACAATGAGCAGTTCTTC.

This clonotype was picked up many times. The chain joins TRBV5-1 to TRBJ1-5; D ambiguous. The germline V gene encodes CDR1 SGHRS and CDR2 YFSETQ. V shed 2 bases and J shed 15 bases, with 21 bases lying between them. The CDR3 is 14 amino acids. The CDR3 nucleotides read TGCGCCAGCAGCTTATCCCGCAATAGCAATCACTGGCATTTT. As protein: CASSLSRNSNHWHF.

The chain recombines TRBV6-1 with TRBJ2-3; a possible D gene is TRBD2 (5 bases). Germline V CDR1 and CDR2: MNHNS, SASEGT. Deletions cut 8 bases from V and 1 base from J, with 7 bases between. The CDR3 covers 12 residues. The CDR3 DNA reads as TGTGCCAGCCCGCGGGGCACAGATACGCAGTATTTT. This codes for CASPRGTDTQYF.

This clonotype was seen at least ten times. This sequence joins TRBV11-2 and TRBJ2-1, with D hard to call. Between the trimmed V and J ends, which lost 4 bases and 10 bases, there was a span of 14 bases. The CDR3 loop spans 13 amino acids. Germline V gives CDR1 SGHAT, CDR2 FQNNGV. CDR3 protein: CASSSLHLQEQFF. In DNA form, the CDR3 reads TGTGCCAGCAGCTCTCTTCATCTCCAGGAGCAGTTCTTC.

As concerns this clonotype: It may be a read error: a sequence one base away is much more abundant. The rearrangement links TRBV7-9 to TRBJ1-4; 7 positions agree with TRBD1. The CDR3 length is 16 residues. Trimming at V came to 8 bases and at J to 0 bases, leaving 9 bases not matched to a gene. CDR1 is SEHNR, CDR2 FQNEAQ, per germline (reference sequence). DNA for the CDR3: TGTGCCAGCCGCCCAAGACAGGGCGCAACTAATGAAAAACTGTTTTTT. Its translation: CASRPRQGATNEKLFF. Looking up the rest from reference TRBV7-9 and TRBJ1-4 gives the full variable domain: DTGVSQNPRHKITKRGQNVTFRCDPISEHNRLYWYRQTLGQGPEFLTYFQNEAQLEKSRLLSDRFSAERPKGSFSTLEIQRTEQGDSAMYLCASRPRQGATNEKLFFGSGTQLSVL.

The chain employs TRBV2 and TRBJ1-5, with a weak D call TRBD1 (5 bases). The CDR3 runs to 13 residues. Germline values: CDR1 SNHLY, CDR2 FYNNEI. Trimming pared 7 bases from V and 8 bases from J, leaving 15 bases between. CDR3 sequence reads: CASTGTVSEPQHF. The CDR3 DNA sequence: TGTGCCAGCACGGGGACGGTCTCGGAGCCCCAGCATTTT.

This clonotype was observed many times. V and J are TRBV12-3 or TRBV12-4 and TRBJ2-3; a possible D gene is TRBD2 (6 bases). CDR3 length equals 15 residues. The germline V and J ends were trimmed by 3 bases and 1 base, with 11 bases remaining between them. CDR3 sequence (DNA): TGTGCCAGCAGTTTTCGGGGAGGAGGCACAGATACGCAGTATTTT. This encodes CASSFRGGGTDTQYF.

This clonotype was seen many times. The rearrangement uses TRBV5-1 and TRBJ2-1; TRBD1 agrees at 9 bases. CDR3 length: 15 amino acids. V dropped 4 bases and J dropped 7; count of bases not matched to a gene: 9. From germline, CDR1 is SGHRS and CDR2 YFSETQ. DNA of the CDR3: TGCGCCAGCAGCCACGGACAGGGGAGCCTTAATGAGCAGTTCTTC. It specifies CASSHGQGSLNEQFF.

The table lists this clonotype with many counts. The V gene is TRBV3-1, the J gene TRBJ2-1; the D call may be TRBD1 or TRBD2 (5 bases each). Germline V gives CDR1 LGHDT, CDR2 YNNKEL (reference sequence). The CDR3 has 12 residues. The V and J ends lost 1 base and 10 bases respectively, with 8 bases between them. Here the CDR3 DNA reads TGTGCCAGCAGCCAAGCGGGGACGGAGCAGTTCTTC. Amino acids: CASSQAGTEQFF.

This clonotype was detected a few times. The chain employs TRBV7-9 and TRBJ2-1; TRBD2 is a possible D gene (5 bases). CDR3 length: 14 amino acids. Trimming took off 4 bases at V and 5 bases at J, with 12 bases between the two ends. Looked up from germline, CDR1 is SEHNR and CDR2 is FQNEAQ (reference sequence). CDR3 nucleotide sequence: TGTGCCAGCAGCTCCGCCGGACTCGACAATGAGCAGTTCTTC. Protein: CASSSAGLDNEQFF.

This clonotype showed up many times. The chain uses TRBV19 and TRBJ2-1, with 10 bases lining up with TRBD1. J gave up 0 bases and V 4 bases, and 6 bases lay outside the gene matches. Germline V CDR1 and CDR2: LNHDA, SQIVND (reference sequence). This CDR3 region has 17 residues. The CDR3 loop is CASSTGTGATSYNEQFF. The CDR3 coding sequence is TGTGCCAGTAGTACCGGGACAGGGGCCACCTCCTACAATGAGCAGTTCTTC.

This clonotype showed up many times. The gene calls are TRBV3-1 and TRBJ1-5, with TRBD1 matching over 7 bases. There are 15 residues in the CDR3. The V segment lost 1 base and the J segment 7 bases; nucleotides outside the gene matches: 7. Germline CDR1 LGHDT, CDR2 YNNKEL (reference sequence). CDR3 in DNA: TGTGCCAGCAGCCAAGGGACAGGAATCTGGCAGCCCCAGCATTTT. Translation gives CASSQGTGIWQPQHF.

The rearrangement joins TRBV6-6 to TRBJ2-2; tentative D call: TRBD1 (6 bases). The CDR3 runs 16 residues. Trimming stripped 6 bases from V and 0 bases from J, with 14 bases between. CDR1 MNHNY and CDR2 SVGAGI come from the germline V gene (reference sequence). This CDR3 is CASRKGVGPNTGELFF. CDR3 nucleotide sequence: TGTGCCAGCAGAAAGGGGGTGGGCCCGAACACCGGGGAGCTGTTTTTT.

In its sample, this clonotype was seen many times. The chain joins TRBV24-1 to TRBJ2-1; no reliable D call. CDR1 KGHDR and CDR2 SFDVKD come from the germline V gene. The CDR3 extends over 12 amino acids. V dropped 3 bases and J dropped 7 bases, with 6 bases sitting between them. In DNA, the CDR3 is TGTGCCACCAGTGATCCGAGGAATGAGCAGTTCTTC. Its translation is CATSDPRNEQFF.

This clonotype was seen repeatedly, ten times or more. The genes are TRBV28 and TRBJ2-2, with TRBD1 matching over 7 bases. CDR1 and CDR2 (germline): MDHEN, SYDVKM. The CDR3 is 16 amino acids. V was clipped by 4 bases and J by 4 bases; unmatched bases: 9. The CDR3 DNA reads as TGTGCCAGCAGTTCTAGACAGGGAGTAATCACCGGGGAGCTGTTTTTT. This sequence encodes CASSSRQGVITGELFF.

The table lists this clonotype with many counts. V gene TRBV12-3 or TRBV12-4 combines with J gene TRBJ2-1; the D is unclear. The CDR3 contains 11 residues. V was cut by 2 bases and J by 7 bases, with 3 bases left in between. CDR3 in amino acids: CASSLKNEQFF. CDR3 bases: TGTGCCAGCAGTTTAAAGAATGAGCAGTTCTTC.

This clonotype has ten or more counts. The CDR3 is CASSFVTSGASAGTQYF. DNA of the CDR3: TGTGCCAGCAGTTTCGTGACTAGCGGTGCAAGCGCGGGCACGCAGTATTTT. J is TRBJ2-3 and V is TRBV12-3 or TRBV12-4, with TRBD2 identical over 9 bases. V gave up 3 bases and J gave up 9 bases; unmatched junction bases: 16. This CDR3 has 17 amino acids.

This clonotype was seen repeatedly, ten times or more. The V and J genes are TRBV10-1 and TRBJ2-7; no clear D. The ends were cut back, 10 bases at V and 4 bases at J, with 14 bases in the middle. The CDR3 is made up of 12 amino acids. CDR1 and CDR2 from the germline V gene are WNHNN and SYGVQD (reference sequence). The CDR3, as DNA: TGCGCCACCCAAAGCTTGCCATACGAGCAGTACTTC. It is translated as CATQSLPYEQYF.

This clonotype was counted only a few times. The rearrangement joins TRBV27 to TRBJ2-6, with D unclear. CDR1 and CDR2 from the germline V gene are MNHEY and SMNVEV (reference sequence). This CDR3 is 15 amino acids long. V lost 2 bases to trimming and J lost 4 bases, with 9 bases between them. The CDR3 is CASSLMVSGANVLTF. CDR3 in DNA: TGTGCCAGCAGTTTAATGGTGTCCGGGGCCAACGTCCTGACTTTC.

This clonotype is categorized as medium-sized. The chain has TRBV29-1 and TRBJ2-1, with 7 bases that match TRBD1. The CDR3 covers 15 residues. The J segment lost 7 bases and the V segment lost 4 bases, leaving 13 bases of the junction unmatched. The germline CDR1 and CDR2 sequences are SQVTM and ANQGSEA. The CDR3, as DNA: TGCAGCGTTGGGAGAGTAGGGGGCAATAGGAATGAGCAGTTCTTC. It encodes CSVGRVGGNRNEQFF.

Notes on this clonotype: This may stem from a read error, because a much larger clone lies one nucleotide away. The chain carries TRBV24-1 and TRBJ2-3; possibly TRBD1 or TRBD2 for D (6 bases each). Germline V CDR1 and CDR2: KGHDR, SFDVKD. This CDR3 contains 14 residues. The CDR3 coding sequence is TGTGCCCCCAGTGCCCCGGGGGTAGGGGGTACGCAGTATTTT. It codes for CAPSAPGVGGTQYF.

This clonotype occurred many times. The chain is built from TRBV7-2 and TRBJ2-1, with 7 bases fitting TRBD1. J lost 0 bases, V lost 7 bases, and 9 bases had no gene match. This CDR3 spans 16 amino acids. Germline loops: CDR1 SGHTA, CDR2 FQGNSA. The CDR3 nucleotides are TGTGCCAGCACCCCACAGGGGTTTAGCTCCTACAATGAGCAGTTCTTC. Its protein is CASTPQGFSSYNEQFF.

This clonotype appeared once. This may arise from a read error, as a much more abundant clone is one base away. This rearrangement joins TRBV20-1 to TRBJ2-1; 9 bases are shared with TRBD2. V was clipped by 3 bases and J by 3 bases; unmatched bases: 18. This CDR3 comprises 19 residues. CDR1 DFQATT and CDR2 SNEGSKA come from the germline V gene (reference sequence). As DNA, the CDR3 is TGCAGTGCTAGGGCCCCGCTTGGGGCGGGAGGGCGCTACTACAATGAGCAGTTCTTC. Amino acids: CSARAPLGAGGRYYNEQFF.

This clonotype occurred many times. The chain joins TRBV7-7 to TRBJ2-2; TRBD2 agrees at 12 bases. Looked up from germline, CDR1 is SSHAT and CDR2 is FNYEAQ (reference sequence). This CDR3 spans 16 amino acids. Germline trimming cut 5 bases from V and 6 bases from J; bases unmatched to any gene: 7. CDR3 region: CASSATSGSIAGELFF. Written as DNA, the CDR3 is TGTGCCAGCAGCGCGACTAGCGGGAGTATCGCCGGGGAGCTGTTTTTT.

This clonotype was recorded many times. The rearrangement links TRBV18 to TRBJ2-7; tentative D call: TRBD1 (5 bases). Germline V lookup: CDR1 KGHSH, CDR2 LQKENI. The CDR3 loop spans 15 amino acids. V was cut by 0 bases and J by 2 bases, with 11 bases left in between. Here the CDR3 reads CASSPPPGPAYEQYF. DNA for the CDR3: TGTGCCAGCTCACCACCGCCAGGGCCGGCCTACGAGCAGTACTTC.